These 18 T cell receptor beta chains were all obtained from the same sample, sequenced in a study of blood T cell repertoires in COVID-19. The assay was immunoSEQ multiplex PCR, and TCRdb's table has in-frame clones only and misses some. The table has about 280,000 clones, over 75% seen once; the top ten hold approximately 5%. Material for sequencing was peripheral blood. These receptors were taken from a middle-aged man with active or convalescent COVID-19.

This chain links TRBV18 with TRBJ2-5, with D perhaps matching TRBD2 (5 bases). Trimming stripped 3 bases from V and 5 bases from J, with 13 bases between. CDR3 size: 14 residues. Per germline, CDR1 KGHSH and CDR2 LQKENI. The CDR3 loop reads CASSPPGFAETQYF. CDR3 nucleotides: TGTGCCAGCTCACCGCCGGGGTTCGCGGAGACCCAGTACTTC.

The chain combines TRBV29-1 with TRBJ1-2, with 8 bases lining up with TRBD1. Trimming removed 3 bases from V and 7 bases from J; junction bases left unmatched: 7. This CDR3 spans 13 amino acids. From germline, CDR1 is SQVTM and CDR2 ANQGSEA. CDR3 in DNA: TGCAGCGTTGATGTAGGACAGGGTAGTGGCTACACCTTC. Translated: CSVDVGQGSGYTF.

V gene TRBV29-1 combines with J gene TRBJ1-2; 7 bases line up with TRBD1. The CDR3 consists of 13 residues. V lost 3 bases to trimming and J lost 4 bases; unmatched junction nucleotides: 5. CDR1 and CDR2 from the germline V gene are SQVTM and ANQGSEA. The CDR3 nucleotides read TGCAGCGTTGAGGCAGGGGGTAGCTATGGCTACACCTTC. As protein: CSVEAGGSYGYTF.

The chain joins TRBV11-3 to TRBJ2-7, with 10 bases matching TRBD1. The CDR3 totals 15 residues. Trimming at V came to 5 bases and at J to 3 bases, leaving 7 bases not matched to a gene. CDR1 and CDR2 (germline): SGHNT, YENEEA. DNA of the CDR3: TGTGCCAGCAGCCCCGGGGACAGGGGAATCTACGAGCAGTACTTC. This gives the protein CASSPGDRGIYEQYF.

The genes are TRBV5-1 and TRBJ1-1; 8 nucleotides agree with TRBD1. This CDR3 is built from 15 residues. The germline V gene has CDR1 SGHRS and CDR2 YFSETQ. The ends lost 5 bases at V and 3 bases at J; junction bases unmatched: 9. The CDR3 sequence: CASRGTYRGDTEAFF. CDR3 DNA: TGCGCCAGCAGAGGGACCTACAGGGGGGACACTGAAGCTTTCTTT.

The CDR3 spells CASSPADRAYGYTF. In DNA form, the CDR3 reads TGTGCCAGCAGCCCAGCGGACAGGGCTTATGGCTACACCTTC. The chain is built from TRBV9 and TRBJ1-2, with 8 bases fitting TRBD1. This CDR3 region has 14 residues. Germline V gene sequence: CDR1 SGDLS, CDR2 YYNGEE. With 4 bases clipped from V and 5 bases from J, the junction kept 7 bases outside the gene matches.

The rearrangement uses TRBV5-1 and TRBJ2-7, with TRBD1 matching 8 bases. CDR3 length: 14 amino acids. V shed 4 bases, J shed 6 bases, and the junction held 9 bases outside the gene matches. CDR1 is SGHRS and CDR2 is YFSETQ in the germline V gene. The CDR3 DNA sequence: TGCGCCAGCAGCCTCACTACCACAGGGGGCGAGCAGTACTTC. Translated: CASSLTTTGGEQYF.

The chain links TRBV11-2 to TRBJ1-5, with 7 bases that match TRBD1. Germline lookup yields CDR1 SGHAT and CDR2 FQNNGV. Trimming removed 5 bases from V and 0 bases from J; junction bases left unmatched: 4. This CDR3 has 15 residues. The CDR3 DNA is TGTGCCAGCAGCCCGACAGGGTATAGCAATCAGCCCCAGCATTTT. Its protein is CASSPTGYSNQPQHF.

This chain connects TRBV5-1 to TRBJ2-1; 7 bases map to TRBD2. Losses at the gene ends were 4 bases for V and 3 bases for J; bases not matched to a gene: 7. Germline CDR1 reads SGHRS; CDR2 reads YFSETQ. CDR3 length: 15 amino acids. CDR3 DNA: TGCGCCAGCAGCCGTACTAGCGCTTTCTACAATGAGCAGTTCTTC. Its translation: CASSRTSAFYNEQFF.

This chain connects TRBV13 to TRBJ1-3; D is possibly TRBD1 (5 bases). Germline CDR1 PRHDT, CDR2 FYEKMQ (reference sequence). Deletions cut 1 base from V and 1 base from J, with 14 bases between. The CDR3 length is 17 residues. CDR3 nucleotide sequence: TGTGCCAGCAGCTTAGCGGACATCTACTGGTCTGGAAACACCATATATTTT. This encodes CASSLADIYWSGNTIYF.

V is TRBV27 and J is TRBJ2-3, with a possible D match to TRBD2 (5 bases). The CDR3 spans 15 residues. Germline-derived CDR1 and CDR2 are MNHEY and SMNVEV (reference sequence). The V and J ends lost 2 bases and 2 bases respectively, with 11 bases between them. The CDR3 sequence: CASSLGLDPTDTQYF. Here the CDR3 DNA reads TGTGCCAGCAGTTTAGGACTGGACCCCACAGATACGCAGTATTTT.

This clone was observed a single time. The chain combines TRBV18 with TRBJ2-7; D is possibly TRBD2 (5 bases). The ends were cut back, 2 bases at V and 2 bases at J, with 13 bases in the middle. Germline V CDR1 and CDR2: KGHSH, LQKENI. There are 15 residues in the CDR3. The CDR3 DNA is TGTGCCAGCTCACCAGATCAGCGGCCGACCTACGAGCAGTACTTC. It encodes CASSPDQRPTYEQYF.

The V and J genes are TRBV28 and TRBJ2-4; possibly TRBD2 for D (6 bases). The CDR3 has 19 amino acids. The germline CDR1 and CDR2 sequences are MDHEN and SYDVKM. With 5 bases removed from V and 3 bases from J, the gap between germline ends came to 26 bases. The DNA for the CDR3 is TGTGCCAGCAGTATATTTGCTAGCGCGCCCCTTGGAGTCAAAAACATTCAGTACTTC. This sequence encodes CASSIFASAPLGVKNIQYF.

V and J are TRBV5-1 and TRBJ2-3, with D possibly matching TRBD2 (6 bases). The CDR3 loop spans 16 amino acids. Deletions cut 1 base from V and 4 bases from J, with 16 bases between. Germline assignment: CDR1 SGHRS and CDR2 YFSETQ. The DNA of the CDR3 is TGCGCCAGCAGCTTGTGGGGAGGAGTGCTTTCAGATACGCAGTATTTT. Its protein product is CASSLWGGVLSDTQYF.

This clone occurred once. The rearrangement joins TRBV6-2 or TRBV6-3 to TRBJ2-5, with a possible D match to TRBD1 (5 bases). This CDR3 spans 14 amino acids. Per germline, CDR1 MNHEY and CDR2 SVGEGT. Deletions cut 4 bases from V and 5 bases from J, with 14 bases between. CDR3 bases: TGTGCCAGCAGTTTCAACTTCCCAGGGGAGACCCAGTACTTC. Translated, it gives CASSFNFPGETQYF.

The chain recombines TRBV7-6 with TRBJ2-1; 11 bases line up with TRBD2. The CDR3 is 15 residues long. Unmatched junction bases numbered 7, after V lost 3 bases and J lost 9 bases. Germline V gives CDR1 SGHVS, CDR2 FNYEAQ. The CDR3 loop is CASSLGLAGGAEQFF. CDR3 sequence (DNA): TGTGCCAGCAGCTTGGGGCTAGCGGGAGGAGCTGAGCAGTTCTTC. Combining the CDR3 with reference TRBV7-6 and TRBJ2-1 gives the whole variable domain GAGVSQSPRYKVTKRGQDVALRCDPISGHVSLYWYRQALGQGPEFLTYFNYEAQQDKSGLPNDRFSAERPEGSISTLTIQRTEQRDSAMYRCASSLGLAGGAEQFFGPGTRLTVL.

The chain is built from TRBV30 and TRBJ1-6; 12 bases are a match to TRBD1. The germline CDR1 and CDR2 sequences are GTSNPN and SVGIG (reference sequence). CDR3 length equals 13 residues. Trimming at V came to 8 bases and at J to 13 bases, leaving 9 bases not matched to a gene. In nucleotides, the CDR3 is TGTGCCGGGGGGGGACAGGGGGCTTCGCCCCTCCACTTT. This translates into CAGGGQGASPLHF.

The chain is built from TRBV7-3 and TRBJ2-2; D gene uncertain. V was cut by 8 bases and J by 1 base, with 5 bases left in between. Germline assignment: CDR1 SGHTA and CDR2 FQGTGA. The CDR3 is 12 amino acids. CDR3 DNA: TGTGCCAGCGCGATGAACACCGGGGAGCTGTTTTTT. Translating it yields CASAMNTGELFF.